This is a list of T cell receptor beta chains from one sample in a study of T cell repertoires in ileal Crohn's disease. Assay: immunoSEQ multiplex PCR; the TCRdb copy retains only in-frame clones and omits some. The data show just under 4,000 clones, more than 60% seen once. The sample taken for sequencing was ileal tissue. All receptors derive from an adult with Crohn's disease. Each CDR3 is given with its conserved first and last residue. The D gene is left open where the match is weak. Not every row has a clone size; where given, it reads once, few, many or a size class.

TRBV18	-	TRBJ2-1	TRBD2	TGTGCCAGCTCACCACCCACTAGCGGGGGTAACAATGAGCAGTTCTTC	CASSPPTSGGNNEQFF
TRBV9	-	TRBJ1-4	TRBD1	TGTGCCAGCAGCGCACAGGGGGCGGTTGAAAAACTGTTTTTT	CASSAQGAVEKLFF
TRBV2	-	TRBJ2-3	TRBD2	TGTGCCAGCAGTGAAGCACCTAGCGGGGCCGATACGCAGTATTTT	CASSEAPSGADTQYF
TRBV18	few	TRBJ1-2	TRBD1	TGTGCCAGCTCCCCGGACAGGGAACATGGCTACACCTTC	CASSPDREHGYTF
TRBV19	-	TRBJ2-1	TRBD2	TGTGCCAGTAGCCTAGCGGGAGCCGACCCTTACAATGAGCAGTTCTTC	CASSLAGADPYNEQFF
TRBV28	-	TRBJ1-2	-	TGTGCCAGCAATACAGGGAAGTCTGGCTACACCTTC	CASNTGKSGYTF
TRBV2	-	TRBJ2-7	-	TGTGCCAGCAGTAACAGGGGGGGGTTATACGAGCAGTACTTC	CASSNRGGLYEQYF
TRBV6-5	-	TRBJ1-4	TRBD1	TGTGCCAGCAGCCGACAGGGGGAGAATAAACTGTTTTTT	CASSRQGENKLFF
TRBV4-3	large	TRBJ1-4	-	TGCGCCAGCAGCCTTTACGGGGGGAATGAAAAACTGTTTTTT	CASSLYGGNEKLFF
TRBV5-4	-	TRBJ2-6	-	TGTGCCAGCAGCCTAGGGGGGGTAAGCTCTGGGGCCAACGTCCTGACTTTC	CASSLGGVSSGANVLTF
TRBV7-9	-	TRBJ2-2	-	TGTGCCAGCAGCTTACTAACCGCTCGGAACACCGGGGAGCTGTTTTTT	CASSLLTARNTGELFF
TRBV11-2	-	TRBJ2-1	-	TGTGCCAGCAGCTTATTCGGGTCGGTCTACAATGAGCAGTTCTTC	CASSLFGSVYNEQFF
TRBV27	-	TRBJ1-2	-	TGTGCCAGCAGTTTATCGACGGGGGTCGGCTACACCTTC	CASSLSTGVGYTF
TRBV2	once	TRBJ2-1	TRBD2	TGTGCCAGCAGTGAAAGCGGTAGCGGGAGCTATGAGCAGTTCTTC	CASSESGSGSYEQFF
TRBV9	-	TRBJ2-1	-	TGTGCCAGCAGCCCCCGGGATCGAACCTACAATGAGCAGTTCTTC	CASSPRDRTYNEQFF
TRBV7-3	-	TRBJ2-3	TRBD2	TGTGCCAGCAGCTTCACTAGCGGGGACACAGATACGCAGTATTTT	CASSFTSGDTDTQYF
TRBV7-9	-	TRBJ2-1	TRBD1	TGTGCCAGCAGCTTCCCCGGGACAGGGGAAGTGGATGAGCAGTTCTTC	CASSFPGTGEVDEQFF
TRBV2	-	TRBJ2-1	TRBD2	TGTGCCAGCAGTGAGACTAGCGGGGTTGAGCAGTTCTTC	CASSETSGVEQFF
TRBV11-1	-	TRBJ1-5	-	TGTGCCAGCAGCTTAGGACTCAATCAGCCCCAGCATTTT	CASSLGLNQPQHF
TRBV15	-	TRBJ2-7	TRBD1	TGTGCCACCAGCAGCTTAGGACAGGGCCAGGGCGAGCAGTACTTC	CATSSLGQGQGEQYF
TRBV7-2	-	TRBJ2-5	TRBD2	TGTGCCAGCAGCCCGGGACTAGCGGGATTTGGCCAGTACTTC	CASSPGLAGFGQYF
TRBV23-1	-	TRBJ2-1	TRBD2	TGCGCCAGCATGGGTACGCGGGAGACCTACAATGAGCAGTTCTTC	CASMGTRETYNEQFF
TRBV7-3	-	TRBJ2-1	TRBD2	TGTGCCAGCAGCCGGGGACTAGCGGCAGGCAATGAGCAGTTCTTC	CASSRGLAAGNEQFF
TRBV19	-	TRBJ1-1	-	TGTGCCAGTAGTCCTTATATGAACACTGAAGCTTTCTTT	CASSPYMNTEAFF
TRBV6-6	-	TRBJ2-7	-	TGTGCCAGCAGTTCCCGGACTCCCGAGGACGAGCAGTACTTC	CASSSRTPEDEQYF
TRBV27	-	TRBJ2-5	-	TGTGCCAGCAGTTTATCGGGGCAGCACCAAGAGACCCAGTACTTC	CASSLSGQHQETQYF
TRBV10-1	-	TRBJ2-7	TRBD1	TGCGCCAGCACTAAGACAGGGGCCTCCTACGAGCAGTACTTC	CASTKTGASYEQYF
TRBV10-1	-	TRBJ2-1	-	TGCGCCAGCGGCTCAGGGAATTACAATGAGCAGTTCTTC	CASGSGNYNEQFF
TRBV7-2	-	TRBJ2-5	TRBD1	TGTGCCAGCATGGGACAGCCCCTTTTGCGGGAGACCCAGTACTTC	CASMGQPLLRETQYF
TRBV7-2	few	TRBJ2-5	-	TGTGCCAGCAGCTTGAACAGGGGGGGAGAGACCCAGTACTTC	CASSLNRGGETQYF
TRBV4-3	few	TRBJ1-3	-	TGCGCCAGCAGCCAAGGGCGACAGTTAACCCATGGAAACACCATATATTTT	CASSQGRQLTHGNTIYF
TRBV19	-	TRBJ2-1	-	TGTGCCAGTGGAGATAACAATGAGCAGTTCTTC	CASGDNNEQFF
TRBV28	-	TRBJ2-3	TRBD2	TGTGCCAGCAGCGGAGCGGGAGCGATAACAGATACGCAGTATTTT	CASSGAGAITDTQYF
TRBV4-3	once	TRBJ1-5	TRBD1	TGCGCCAGCAGCCAAGATAGAGGGGGCGGTCAGCCCCAGCATTTT	CASSQDRGGGQPQHF
TRBV18	-	TRBJ2-7	TRBD2	TGTGCCAGCTCACCAGGGGCTAGCGGGGGATCAACCTACGAGCAGTACTTC	CASSPGASGGSTYEQYF
TRBV5-6	-	TRBJ1-2	TRBD1	TGTGCCAGCAGCTCTAGGGGGCGAGGCTATGGCTACACCTTC	CASSSRGRGYGYTF
TRBV27	-	TRBJ1-1	-	TGTGCCAGCAGTTTATCGACGGGGGTGGACACTGGAGCTTTCTTT	CASSLSTGVDTGAFF
TRBV5-1	once	TRBJ2-3	TRBD2	TGCGCCAGCAGCTCCTCGGGGGGGCTGCAGTATTTT	CASSSSGGLQYF
TRBV30	few	TRBJ2-1	TRBD2	TGTGCCTGGAGTCGGAACGGGGGGACGGATGAGCAGTTCTTC	CAWSRNGGTDEQFF
TRBV29-1	-	TRBJ2-2	-	TGCAGCGTTGAAAAGGGGTCCGGGGAGCTGTTTTTT	CSVEKGSGELFF
TRBV2	-	TRBJ2-7	-	TGTGCCAGCAGGGGACTCTACGAGCAGTACTTC	CASRGLYEQYF
TRBV11-2	few	TRBJ1-6	-	TGTGCCAGCAGCTTGTCAGGTGGAAATTCACCCCTCCACTTT	CASSLSGGNSPLHF
TRBV19	-	TRBJ2-2	-	TGTGCCAGTAGTATTATCACCGGGGAGCTGTTTTTT	CASSIITGELFF
TRBV5-8	-	TRBJ1-4	TRBD1	TGTGCCAGCAGCTTGTGGTTCCAGGCGGGACAGTCTAATGAAAAACTGTTTTTT	CASSLWFQAGQSNEKLFF
TRBV29-1	-	TRBJ2-1	TRBD2	TGCAGCTCCAGCGGGGTGTACAATGAGCAGTTCTTC	CSSSGVYNEQFF
TRBV9	-	TRBJ1-2	-	TGTGCCAGCAGCGTAGGTGACATAACCGTTTATGGCTACACCTTC	CASSVGDITVYGYTF
TRBV6-1	-	TRBJ2-7	TRBD2	TGTGCCAGCAGTGAAGCGGGGGGGGTGGGGTACGAGCAGTACTTC	CASSEAGGVGYEQYF
TRBV7-2	-	TRBJ2-3	-	TGTGCCAGCAGCTCAAGTGGGGGGGGCCTCACAGATACGCAGTATTTT	CASSSSGGGLTDTQYF
TRBV29-1	-	TRBJ2-1	TRBD2	TGCAGCGTTCTAGCCTACCTAGCGGGAGCCTCCTTCTCCTACAATGAGCAGTTCTTC	CSVLAYLAGASFSYNEQFF
TRBV7-3	-	TRBJ2-1	TRBD2	TGTGCCAGCAGCCTGACTAGCGGGGGGCCGCAGTTCTTC	CASSLTSGGPQFF
TRBV6-5	-	TRBJ2-7	TRBD2	TGTGCCAGCAGCCCCCTCGGGCTAGCGGGAGTTCCGTACTTC	CASSPLGLAGVPYF
TRBV7-2	once	TRBJ2-3	-	TGTGCCAGCAGCTTGCGGGTTTCGCAGTATTTT	CASSLRVSQYF
TRBV19	-	TRBJ2-1	TRBD1	TGTGCCAGTAGTATAGGACAGGGGAGACATGAGCAGTTCTTC	CASSIGQGRHEQFF
TRBV9	-	TRBJ2-7	-	TGTGCCAGCAGCCGCGGGCTGGGCATCTCCTACGAGCAGTACTTC	CASSRGLGISYEQYF
TRBV12-1	once	TRBJ1-6	-	TGTGCCAGCAGCCCCCGGCACAGGGGTTTGCATAATTCACCCCTCCACTTT	CASSPRHRGLHNSPLHF
TRBV5-1	-	TRBJ1-2	-	TGCGCCAGCAGCGACAGCTATGGCTACACCTTC	CASSDSYGYTF
TRBV28	-	TRBJ2-7	-	TGTGCCAGCGATGGCGGGGCACAATACGAGCAGTACTTC	CASDGGAQYEQYF
TRBV21-1	-	TRBJ2-7	-	TGTGCCACCAATACAGGGGGCCACTACGAGCAGTACTTC	CATNTGGHYEQYF
TRBV5-4	-	TRBJ2-7	-	TGTGCCAGCAGCTTGGGAAGGGGGGGTTACGAGCAGTACTTC	CASSLGRGGYEQYF
TRBV5-5	-	TRBJ1-6	-	TGTGCCAGCAGCCGGGACACGAGCGGACGGAATTCACCCCTCCACTTT	CASSRDTSGRNSPLHF